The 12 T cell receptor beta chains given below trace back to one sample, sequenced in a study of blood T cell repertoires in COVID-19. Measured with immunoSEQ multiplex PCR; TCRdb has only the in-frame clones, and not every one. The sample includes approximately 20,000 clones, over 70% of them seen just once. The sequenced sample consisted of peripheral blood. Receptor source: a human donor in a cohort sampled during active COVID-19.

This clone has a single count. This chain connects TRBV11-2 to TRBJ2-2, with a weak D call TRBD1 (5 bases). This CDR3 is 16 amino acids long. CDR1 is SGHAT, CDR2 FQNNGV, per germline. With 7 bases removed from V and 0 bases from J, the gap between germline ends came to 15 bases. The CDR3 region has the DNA TGTGCCAGCATCCTGCGAGACAGACCGAACACCGGGGAGCTGTTTTTT. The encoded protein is CASILRDRPNTGELFF.

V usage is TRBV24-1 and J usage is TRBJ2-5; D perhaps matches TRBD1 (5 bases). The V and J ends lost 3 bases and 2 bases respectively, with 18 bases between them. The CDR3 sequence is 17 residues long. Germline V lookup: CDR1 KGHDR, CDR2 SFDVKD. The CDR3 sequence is CATSDPRGAGRQETQYF. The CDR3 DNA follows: TGTGCCACCAGTGATCCCCGTGGGGCTGGACGGCAAGAGACCCAGTACTTC.

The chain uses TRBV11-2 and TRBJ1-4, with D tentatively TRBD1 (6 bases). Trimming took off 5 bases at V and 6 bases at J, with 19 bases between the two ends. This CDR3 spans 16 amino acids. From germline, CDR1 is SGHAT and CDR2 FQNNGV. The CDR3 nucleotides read TGTGCCAGCAGCCGAACTATACAGGGATTTTATGAAAAACTGTTTTTT. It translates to CASSRTIQGFYEKLFF.

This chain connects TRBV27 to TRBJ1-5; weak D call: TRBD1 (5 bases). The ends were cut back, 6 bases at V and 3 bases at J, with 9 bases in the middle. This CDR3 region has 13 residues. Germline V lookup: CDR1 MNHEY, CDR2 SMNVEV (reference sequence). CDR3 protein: CASSWDFNQPQHF. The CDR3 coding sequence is TGTGCCAGCAGCTGGGACTTCAATCAGCCCCAGCATTTT.

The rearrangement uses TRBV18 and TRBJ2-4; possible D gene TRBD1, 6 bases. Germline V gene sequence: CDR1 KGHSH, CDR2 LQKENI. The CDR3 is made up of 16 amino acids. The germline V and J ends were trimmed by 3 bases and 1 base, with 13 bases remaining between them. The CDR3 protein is CASSPQGPGAKNIQYF. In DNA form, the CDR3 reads TGTGCCAGCTCACCGCAGGGGCCGGGGGCCAAAAACATTCAGTACTTC.

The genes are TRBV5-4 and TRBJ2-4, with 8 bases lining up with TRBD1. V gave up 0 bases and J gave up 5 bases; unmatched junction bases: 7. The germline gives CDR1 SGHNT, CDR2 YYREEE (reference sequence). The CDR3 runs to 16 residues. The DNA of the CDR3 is TGTGCCAGCAGCTTGGCTAGGACAGGGAAAGAAAACATTCAGTACTTC. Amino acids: CASSLARTGKENIQYF. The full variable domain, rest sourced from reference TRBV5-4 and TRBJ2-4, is ETGVTQSPTHLIKTRGQQVTLRCSSQSGHNTVSWYQQALGQGPQFIFQYYREEENGRGNFPPRFSGLQFPNYSSELNVNALELDDSALYLCASSLARTGKENIQYFGAGTRLSVL.

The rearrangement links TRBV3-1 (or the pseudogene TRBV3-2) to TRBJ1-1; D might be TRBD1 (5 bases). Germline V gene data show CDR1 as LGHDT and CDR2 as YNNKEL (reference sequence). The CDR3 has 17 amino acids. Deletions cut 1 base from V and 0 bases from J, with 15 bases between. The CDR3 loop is CASSQGIWGQMNTEAFF. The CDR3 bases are TGTGCCAGCAGCCAAGGGATATGGGGCCAGATGAACACTGAAGCTTTCTTT.

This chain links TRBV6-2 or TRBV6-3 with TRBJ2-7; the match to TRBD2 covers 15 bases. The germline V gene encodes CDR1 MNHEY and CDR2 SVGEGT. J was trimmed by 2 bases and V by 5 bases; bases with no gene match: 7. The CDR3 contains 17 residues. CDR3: CASSKGLAGGRTYEQYF. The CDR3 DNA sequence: TGTGCCAGCAGTAAGGGACTAGCGGGAGGCCGTACCTACGAGCAGTACTTC.

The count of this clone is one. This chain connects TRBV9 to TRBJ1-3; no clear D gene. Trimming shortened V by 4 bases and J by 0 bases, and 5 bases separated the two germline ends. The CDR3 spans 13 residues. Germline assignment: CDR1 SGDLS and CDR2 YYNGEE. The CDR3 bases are TGTGCCAGCAGCTCCTTCTCTGGAAACACCATATATTTT. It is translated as CASSSFSGNTIYF. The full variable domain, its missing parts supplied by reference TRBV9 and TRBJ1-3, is DSGVTQTPKHLITATGQRVTLRCSPRSGDLSVYWYQQSLDQGLQFLIQYYNGEERAKGNILERFSAQQFPDLHSELNLSSLELGDSALYFCASSSFSGNTIYFGEGSWLTVV.

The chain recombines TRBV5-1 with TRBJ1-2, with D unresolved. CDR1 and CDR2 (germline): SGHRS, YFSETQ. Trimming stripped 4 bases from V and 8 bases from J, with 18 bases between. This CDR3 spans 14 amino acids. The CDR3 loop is CASSPDGNRWGYTF. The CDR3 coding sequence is TGCGCCAGCAGCCCCGACGGGAATAGGTGGGGCTACACCTTC.

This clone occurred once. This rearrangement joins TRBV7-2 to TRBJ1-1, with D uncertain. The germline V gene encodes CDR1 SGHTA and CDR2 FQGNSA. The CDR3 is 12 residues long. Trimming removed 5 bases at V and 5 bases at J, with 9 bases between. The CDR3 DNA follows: TGTGCCAGCAGCAGAGGGTATACTGAAGCTTTCTTT. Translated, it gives CASSRGYTEAFF.

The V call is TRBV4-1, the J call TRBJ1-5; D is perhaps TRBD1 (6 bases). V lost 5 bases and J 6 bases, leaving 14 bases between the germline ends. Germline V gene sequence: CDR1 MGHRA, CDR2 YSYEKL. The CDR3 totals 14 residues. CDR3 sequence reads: CASSSGEGVQPQHF. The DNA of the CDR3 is TGCGCCAGCAGCTCAGGGGAGGGCGTTCAGCCCCAGCATTTT.